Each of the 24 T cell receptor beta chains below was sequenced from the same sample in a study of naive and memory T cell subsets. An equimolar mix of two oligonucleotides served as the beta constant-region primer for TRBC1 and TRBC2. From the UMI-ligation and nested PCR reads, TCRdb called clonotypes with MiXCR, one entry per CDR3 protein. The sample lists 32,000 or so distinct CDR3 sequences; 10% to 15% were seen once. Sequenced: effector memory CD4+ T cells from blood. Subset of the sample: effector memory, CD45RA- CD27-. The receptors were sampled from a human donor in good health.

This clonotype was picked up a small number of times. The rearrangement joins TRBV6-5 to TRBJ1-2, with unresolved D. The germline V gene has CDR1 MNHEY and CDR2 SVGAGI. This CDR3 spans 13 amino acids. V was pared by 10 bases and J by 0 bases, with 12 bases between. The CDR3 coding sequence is TGTGCCACCTACAGAAAATCTAACTATGGCTACACCTTC. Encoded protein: CATYRKSNYGYTF.

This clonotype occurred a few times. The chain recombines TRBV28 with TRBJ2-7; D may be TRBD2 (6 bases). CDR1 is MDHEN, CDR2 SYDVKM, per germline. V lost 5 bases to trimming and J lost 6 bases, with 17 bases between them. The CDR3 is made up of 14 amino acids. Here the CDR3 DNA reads TGTGCCAGCAGTGAGATGAATTTTAGCGGCGAGCAGTACTTC. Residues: CASSEMNFSGEQYF.

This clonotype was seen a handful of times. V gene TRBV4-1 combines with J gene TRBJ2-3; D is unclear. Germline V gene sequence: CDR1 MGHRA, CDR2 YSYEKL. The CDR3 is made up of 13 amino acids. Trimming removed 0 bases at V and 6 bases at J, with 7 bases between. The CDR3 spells CASSQEVWDTQYF. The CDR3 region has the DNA TGCGCCAGCAGCCAAGAAGTCTGGGATACGCAGTATTTT.

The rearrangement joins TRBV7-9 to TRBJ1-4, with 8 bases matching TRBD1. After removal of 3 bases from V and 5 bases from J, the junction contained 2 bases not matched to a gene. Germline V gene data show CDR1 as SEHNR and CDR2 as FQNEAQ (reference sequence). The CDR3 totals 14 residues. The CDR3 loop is CASSLGQANEKLFF. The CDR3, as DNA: TGTGCCAGCAGCTTGGGACAGGCGAATGAAAAACTGTTTTTT. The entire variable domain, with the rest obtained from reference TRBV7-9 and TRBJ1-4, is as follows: DTGVSQNPRHKITKRGQNVTFRCDPISEHNRLYWYRQTLGQGPEFLTYFQNEAQLEKSRLLSDRFSAERPKGSFSTLEIQRTEQGDSAMYLCASSLGQANEKLFFGSGTQLSVL.

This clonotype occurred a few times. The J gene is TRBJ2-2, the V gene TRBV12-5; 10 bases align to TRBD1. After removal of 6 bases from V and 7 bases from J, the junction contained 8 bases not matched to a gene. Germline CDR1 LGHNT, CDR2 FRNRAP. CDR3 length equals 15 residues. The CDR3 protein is CASGPRQGAVGELFF. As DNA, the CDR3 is TGTGCTAGTGGACCTCGACAGGGGGCGGTCGGGGAGCTGTTTTTT.

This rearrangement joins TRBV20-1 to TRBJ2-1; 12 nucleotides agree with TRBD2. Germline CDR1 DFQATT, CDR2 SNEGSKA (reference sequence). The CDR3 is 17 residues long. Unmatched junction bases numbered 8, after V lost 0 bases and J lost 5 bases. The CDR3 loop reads CSARDRLLAGGHNEQFF. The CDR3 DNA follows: TGCAGTGCTAGAGACCGTTTACTAGCGGGAGGTCACAATGAGCAGTTCTTC.

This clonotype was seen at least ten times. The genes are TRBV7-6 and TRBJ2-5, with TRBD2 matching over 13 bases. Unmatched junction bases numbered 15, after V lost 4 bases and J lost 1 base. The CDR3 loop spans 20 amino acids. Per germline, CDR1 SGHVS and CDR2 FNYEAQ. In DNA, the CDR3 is TGTGCCAGCAGCTCAGGCACCGGACTAGCGGGAGTTTATATCCAAGAGACCCAGTACTTC. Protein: CASSSGTGLAGVYIQETQYF.

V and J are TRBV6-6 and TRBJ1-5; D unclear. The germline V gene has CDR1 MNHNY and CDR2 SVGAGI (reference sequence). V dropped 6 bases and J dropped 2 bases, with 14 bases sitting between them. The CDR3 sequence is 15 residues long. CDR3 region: CASRLTTSGNQPQHF. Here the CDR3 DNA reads TGTGCCAGCAGATTGACCACCAGCGGCAATCAGCCCCAGCATTTT.

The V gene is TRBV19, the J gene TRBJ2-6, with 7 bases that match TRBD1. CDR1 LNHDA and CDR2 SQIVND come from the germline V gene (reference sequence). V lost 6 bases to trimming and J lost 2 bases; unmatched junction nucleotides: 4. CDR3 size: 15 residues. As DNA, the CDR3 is TGTGCCAGTAGGAAACAGGGGACTGGGGCCAACGTCCTGACTTTC. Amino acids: CASRKQGTGANVLTF.

For the CDR3, the DNA is TGCAGTGCTAGATTTCCCATTGAAGATACGCAGTATTTT. It is translated as CSARFPIEDTQYF. This chain connects TRBV20-1 to TRBJ2-3; no clear D. This CDR3 region has 13 residues. Trimming left V 2 bases short and J 5 bases short, with 11 bases between. Per germline, CDR1 DFQATT and CDR2 SNEGSKA (reference sequence).

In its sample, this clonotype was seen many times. CDR3 protein: CASSLTASGKMGETQYF. CDR3 coding DNA: TGTGCCAGCAGTTTAACGGCTAGCGGGAAGATGGGCGAGACCCAGTACTTC. The J gene is TRBJ2-5, the V gene TRBV27, with 9 bases matching TRBD2. CDR1 MNHEY and CDR2 SMNVEV come from the germline V gene (reference sequence). V gave up 2 bases and J gave up 5 bases; unmatched junction bases: 12. The CDR3 totals 17 residues.

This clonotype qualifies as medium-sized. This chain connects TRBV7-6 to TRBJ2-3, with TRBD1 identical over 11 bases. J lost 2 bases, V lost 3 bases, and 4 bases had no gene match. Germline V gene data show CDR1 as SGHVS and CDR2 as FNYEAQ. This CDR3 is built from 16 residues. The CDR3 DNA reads TGTGCCAGCAGCTTTCCGGACAGGGGGCTCACAGATACGCAGTATTTT. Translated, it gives CASSFPDRGLTDTQYF.

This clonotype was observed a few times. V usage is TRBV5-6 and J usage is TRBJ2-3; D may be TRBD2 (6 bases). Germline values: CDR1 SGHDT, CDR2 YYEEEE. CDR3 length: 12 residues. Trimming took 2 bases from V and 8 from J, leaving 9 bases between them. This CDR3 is CASSFKEGTQYF. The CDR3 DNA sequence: TGTGCCAGCAGCTTCAAGGAGGGTACGCAGTATTTT.

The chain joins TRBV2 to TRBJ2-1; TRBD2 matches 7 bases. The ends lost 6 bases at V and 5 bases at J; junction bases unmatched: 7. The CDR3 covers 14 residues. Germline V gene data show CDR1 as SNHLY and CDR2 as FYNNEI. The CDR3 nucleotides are TGTGCCAGCAGATATAGCGGGTCGAACAATGAGCAGTTCTTC. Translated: CASRYSGSNNEQFF.

This CDR3 is CASSLGTVYNEQFF. The CDR3 DNA reads TGCGCCAGCAGCTTGGGGACAGTCTACAATGAGCAGTTCTTC. V is TRBV5-1 and J is TRBJ2-1; a possible D gene is TRBD1 (6 bases). The germline V and J ends were trimmed by 0 bases and 3 bases, with 7 bases remaining between them. The length of the CDR3 is 14 residues. Germline V gene lookup returns CDR1 SGHRS and CDR2 YFSETQ.

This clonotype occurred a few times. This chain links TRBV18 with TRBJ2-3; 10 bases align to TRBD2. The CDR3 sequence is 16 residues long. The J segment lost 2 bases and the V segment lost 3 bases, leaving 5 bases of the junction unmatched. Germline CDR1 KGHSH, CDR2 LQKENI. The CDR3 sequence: CASSPSSGRTTDTQYF. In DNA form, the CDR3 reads TGTGCCAGCTCACCCTCTAGCGGGAGAACCACAGATACGCAGTATTTT.

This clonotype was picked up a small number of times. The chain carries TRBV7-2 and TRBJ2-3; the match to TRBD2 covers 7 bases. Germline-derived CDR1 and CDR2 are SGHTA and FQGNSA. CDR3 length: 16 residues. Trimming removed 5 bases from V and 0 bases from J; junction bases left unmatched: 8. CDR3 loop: CASSRQRDWSTDTQYF. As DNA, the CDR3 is TGTGCCAGCAGCAGGCAGCGGGACTGGAGCACAGATACGCAGTATTTT. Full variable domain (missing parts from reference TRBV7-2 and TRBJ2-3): GAGVSQSPSNKVTEKGKDVELRCDPISGHTALYWYRQSLGQGLEFLIYFQGNSAPDKSGLPSDRFSAERTGGSVSTLTIQRTQQEDSAVYLCASSRQRDWSTDTQYFGPGTRLTVL.

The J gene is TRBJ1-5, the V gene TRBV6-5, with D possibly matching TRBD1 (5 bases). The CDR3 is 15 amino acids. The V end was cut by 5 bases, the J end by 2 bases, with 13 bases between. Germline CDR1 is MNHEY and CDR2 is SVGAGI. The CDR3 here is CASSPPGNGNQPQHF. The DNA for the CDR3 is TGTGCCAGCAGTCCGCCAGGGAATGGCAATCAGCCCCAGCATTTT.

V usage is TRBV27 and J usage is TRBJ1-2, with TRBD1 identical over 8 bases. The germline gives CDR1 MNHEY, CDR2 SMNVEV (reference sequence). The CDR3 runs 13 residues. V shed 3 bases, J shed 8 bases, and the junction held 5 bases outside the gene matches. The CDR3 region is CASSFRGLGGYTF. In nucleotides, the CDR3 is TGTGCCAGCAGTTTCAGGGGGCTGGGGGGCTACACCTTC.

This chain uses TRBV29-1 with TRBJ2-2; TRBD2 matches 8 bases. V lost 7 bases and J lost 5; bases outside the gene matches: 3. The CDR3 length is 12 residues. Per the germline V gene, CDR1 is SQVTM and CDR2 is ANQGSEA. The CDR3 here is CSASGSTGELFF. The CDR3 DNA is TGCAGCGCCAGCGGGAGTACCGGGGAGCTGTTTTTT.

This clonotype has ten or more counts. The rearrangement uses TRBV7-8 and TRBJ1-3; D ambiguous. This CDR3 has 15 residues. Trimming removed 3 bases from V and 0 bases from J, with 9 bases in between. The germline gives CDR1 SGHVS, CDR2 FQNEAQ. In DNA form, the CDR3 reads TGTGCCAGCAGCTTCGGTACAGACTCTGGAAACACCATATATTTT. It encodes CASSFGTDSGNTIYF.

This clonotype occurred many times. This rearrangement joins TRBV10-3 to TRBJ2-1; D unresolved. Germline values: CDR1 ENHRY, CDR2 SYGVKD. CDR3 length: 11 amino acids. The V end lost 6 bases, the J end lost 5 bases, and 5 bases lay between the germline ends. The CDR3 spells CAIRQNNEQFF. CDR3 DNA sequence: TGTGCCATCAGACAAAACAATGAGCAGTTCTTC.

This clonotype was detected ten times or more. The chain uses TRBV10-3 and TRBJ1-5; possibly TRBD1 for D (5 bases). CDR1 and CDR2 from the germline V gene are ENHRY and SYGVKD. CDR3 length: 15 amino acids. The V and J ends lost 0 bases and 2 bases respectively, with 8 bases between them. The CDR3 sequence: CAISESQQGNQPQHF. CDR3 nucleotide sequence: TGTGCCATCAGTGAGTCTCAACAGGGCAATCAGCCCCAGCATTTT.

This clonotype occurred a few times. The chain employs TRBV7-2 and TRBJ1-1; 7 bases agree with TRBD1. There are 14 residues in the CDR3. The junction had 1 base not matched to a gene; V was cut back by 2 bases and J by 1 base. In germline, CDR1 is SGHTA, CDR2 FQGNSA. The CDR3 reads CASSLRQGNTEAFF. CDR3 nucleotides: TGTGCCAGCAGCTTAAGACAGGGGAACACTGAAGCTTTCTTT.